These T cell receptor beta chains were read from a single sample in a study of shared clonotypes between healthy human individuals. The table came from immunoSEQ multiplex PCR; TCRdb's copy has only in-frame clones and leaves some out. The table has hundreds of thousands of clones, approximately 95% seen once; the top ten hold 0.11%. What was sequenced was naive CD8+ T cells sorted from blood. The source of these receptors is a woman aged 25 to 39 in good health. CDR3s leave out the opening cysteine and the closing phenylalanine or tryptophan.

TRBV28	TRBJ2-1	ASSFPRLAGNNEQF
TRBV18	TRBJ2-3	ASSPSTSGADTQY
TRBV27	TRBJ2-2	ASSLFGLASSGELF
TRBV5-4	TRBJ2-5	ASSIGQALTTETQY
TRBV7-8	TRBJ2-1	ASSLVTLGYLSSYNEQF
TRBV9	TRBJ2-7	ASSVNPSYEQY
TRBV25-1	TRBJ1-5	ASSGWEQANQPQH
TRBV29-1	TRBJ2-7	SVDLGNYEQY
TRBV9	TRBJ2-1	ASSVDSSSYNEQF
TRBV9	TRBJ1-2	ASSVGTGGYGYT
TRBV7-6	TRBJ2-1	ASSLTSGAPSYNEQF
TRBV4-1	TRBJ2-5	ASSQEGDWRAGAETQY
TRBV10-2	TRBJ1-5	ASSPDIYSNQPQH
TRBV4-1	TRBJ2-7	ASSQEGGAYYEQY
TRBV4-1	TRBJ2-5	ASSQWSSGTSGIGGETQY
TRBV27	TRBJ2-1	ASTYSGATPVQF
TRBV28	TRBJ2-7	ASSIGQGYEQY
TRBV4-1	TRBJ1-1	ASSQAGGNTEAF
TRBV4-2	TRBJ2-7	ASSSTGGQEQY
TRBV28	TRBJ2-3	ATLPRDYTDTQY
TRBV5-6	TRBJ2-7	ASSFYSSYEQY
TRBV10-3	TRBJ2-5	AISESKQETQY
TRBV27	TRBJ2-7	ASSLSLGSGEQY
TRBV10-3	TRBJ2-6	AIGEPLSGANVLT
TRBV7-9	TRBJ2-1	ASSLEGGRSYNEQF
TRBV10-2	TRBJ2-1	ASSDSDNEQF
TRBV10-2	TRBJ2-7	ASSESGQGAYEQY
TRBV9	TRBJ1-3	ASSVVPSGSSGNTIY
TRBV7-6	TRBJ2-2	ASSLGGLSGTNTGELF
TRBV14	TRBJ2-1	ASSPFGGLKGGRAVYNEQF
TRBV9	TRBJ2-7	ASSPGLTYEQY
TRBV25-1	TRBJ2-5	ASKGRSYEQY
TRBV4-1	TRBJ2-7	ASSHGTEASHEQY
TRBV5-6	TRBJ2-2	ASSLMVSGELF
TRBV19	TRBJ2-5	ASSIVGLAAQETQY
TRBV4-1	TRBJ1-5	ASSQDLDPNQPQH
TRBV5-1	TRBJ2-3	ASSVTSGGRTDTQY
TRBV7-9	TRBJ2-3	ASSRVGGGSTDTQY
TRBV19	TRBJ1-1	ASLSLSSEAF
TRBV4-1	TRBJ2-3	ASSLRTSGYTDTQY
TRBV27	TRBJ1-1	ASSFTHSLNTEAF
TRBV28	TRBJ2-7	ASSPGLGSYEQY
TRBV14	TRBJ2-1	ASSQERESNEQF
TRBV19	TRBJ2-1	ASSILAGESYNEQF
TRBV6-5	TRBJ2-1	ASSPYTGELREQF
TRBV5-6	TRBJ2-7	ASSLEASFYSYEQY
TRBV4-1	TRBJ2-7	ASSQDQETGGFYEQY
TRBV18	TRBJ2-7	ASSPGLGQGAYEQY
TRBV13	TRBJ2-7	ASSSGLAGGPGSYEQY
TRBV7-9	TRBJ2-7	ASSPPGYEQY
TRBV19	TRBJ1-1	ASSFRDMNTEAF